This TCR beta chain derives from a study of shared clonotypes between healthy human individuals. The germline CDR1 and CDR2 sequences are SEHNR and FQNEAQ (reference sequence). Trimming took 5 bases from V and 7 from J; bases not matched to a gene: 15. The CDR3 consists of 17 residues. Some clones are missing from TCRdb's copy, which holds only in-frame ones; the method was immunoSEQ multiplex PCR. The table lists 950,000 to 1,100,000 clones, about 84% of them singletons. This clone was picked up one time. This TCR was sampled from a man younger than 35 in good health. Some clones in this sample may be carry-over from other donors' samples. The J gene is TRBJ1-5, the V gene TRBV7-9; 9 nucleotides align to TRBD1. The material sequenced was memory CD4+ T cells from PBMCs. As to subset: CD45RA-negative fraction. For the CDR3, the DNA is TGTGCCAGCAGCCCGCCAGTCCCGGGACAGGGTTGGCAGCCCCAGCATTTT. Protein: CASSPPVPGQGWQPQHF.